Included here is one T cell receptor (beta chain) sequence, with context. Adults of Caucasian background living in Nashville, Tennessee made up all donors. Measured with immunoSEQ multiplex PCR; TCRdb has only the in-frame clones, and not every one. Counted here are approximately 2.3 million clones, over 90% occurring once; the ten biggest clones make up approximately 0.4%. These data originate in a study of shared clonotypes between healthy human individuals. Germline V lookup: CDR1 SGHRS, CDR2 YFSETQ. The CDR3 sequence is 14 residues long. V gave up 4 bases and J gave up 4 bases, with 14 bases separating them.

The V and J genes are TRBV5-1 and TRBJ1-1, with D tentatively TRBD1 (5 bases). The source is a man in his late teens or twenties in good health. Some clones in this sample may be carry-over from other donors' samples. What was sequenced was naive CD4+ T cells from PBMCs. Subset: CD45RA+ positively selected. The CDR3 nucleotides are TGCGCCAGCAGCCCAAACCGGGGCCTCACTGAAGCTTTCTTT. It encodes CASSPNRGLTEAFF.